This record concerns one T cell receptor (beta chain) sequence. This record comes from a study of beta chain features in type 1 diabetes. Sequenced material consisted of expressed TCRB transcripts (all of the isolated RNA was reverse transcribed). Sequencing used immunoSEQ multiplex PCR; TCRdb keeps in-frame clones, though not all of them. The sample lists hundreds of thousands of clones; approximately 30% were seen once. This CDR3 contains 13 residues. Trimming took 6 bases from V and 9 from J, leaving 15 bases between them. The germline V gene encodes CDR1 KGHSH and CDR2 LQKENI. The material sequenced was naive CD4+ T cells from blood. This sequence joins TRBV18 and TRBJ2-1; D gene unclear. This TCR derives from a man aged 18 to 29 in good health. CDR3: CASSPVVAGEQFF. The CDR3 coding sequence is TGTGCCAGCTCCCCGGTGGTAGCTGGTGAGCAGTTCTTC.